This entry is about one T cell receptor (beta chain). It lacks a known antigen. It may be a read error: a sequence one base away is much more abundant. All patients had node-negative disease on CT and PET/CT, and none had a history of other malignancies or had previously received chemotherapy or radiotherapy. At each of two time points, about 6 milliliters of peripheral venous blood were collected into EDTA tubes. PBMCs were isolated by Ficoll-Paque Plus density-gradient centrifugation. Right after collection, samples were kept at -80 degrees C until analysis. The source of the sample is a study of prognosis after radiotherapy for stage I lung cancer (dated by TCRdb to the early 2020s). Study-wide context: Between early 2018 and January 2019, 20 or so patients with stage I NSCLC were enrolled in Nanjing, China. Using image-guided IMRT or VMAT, SBRT was delivered in 3 to 5 fractions at a biologically effective dose of at least 100 Gy. The patients included approximately 15 who had newly diagnosed primary stage I lung tumors, along with roughly five others who had oligometastatic NSCLC after their primary tumor had been surgically resected. About 20% of the 19 patients developed distant metastases after SBRT, at a median of about seven months; the other 15 showed no significant progression. The cohort was made up of around 13 men and about 6 women, with a median age of nearly 75 years and an age range of about 53 to 95 years. Squamous cell carcinoma histology was identified in six to eight patients, and adenocarcinoma histology was identified in eleven to twelve patients. Every patient was deemed medically inoperable, around twelve because of comorbidities and seven or eight because they refused surgery. This study profiled peripheral blood TCR beta repertoires from stage I NSCLC patients before and after stereotactic body radiotherapy and linked the repertoires to distant failure. No patient received concurrent therapy alongside SBRT. For each of the roughly 20 patients, one blood sample was taken before SBRT and one after, so the study sequenced about 40 samples in total. Study-wide conclusions, independent of this receptor: No determination of tumor specificity was made for expanded TCR clones. The study was limited by its small cohort and short follow-up, and the findings require independent validation. After SBRT, the count of unique TCR clones dropped from a median of roughly 9,300 beforehand to approximately 7,100 afterward (Wilcoxon paired P=0.011). TRBV and TRBJ usage frequencies reportedly differed by metastasis status, in two V genes at baseline and in fewer than 10 V and two J genes after SBRT. All reported P values were unadjusted for multiple comparisons. Post-SBRT Shannon entropy and its change from baseline were lower in patients who developed distant metastases; baseline Shannon entropy was not associated with metastases.

The germline V gene provides CDR1 LGHNA and CDR2 YSLEER. The CDR3 contains 14 residues, cysteine and phenylalanine counted. CDR3 DNA only is kept here, 42 bases in frame from base 1. V was cut back by 3 bases and J by 4 bases, leaving a gap of 13 bases between them. Two rounds of multiplex PCR on genomic DNA were used to amplify the TCR beta CDR3 region. The first PCR round used primers specific to each TRBV and TRBJ gene, and the primer sequences were filed in Chinese patent CN105087789A. Universal primers were used in the second PCR round. The Roche High Pure PCR Template Preparation Kit was used to extract genomic DNA from frozen PBMCs. Paired-end sequencing with 151 bp reads was performed on the libraries using an Illumina HiSeq 3000. In the paper's pipeline: Raw reads lacking the multiplex PCR primer sequences were removed with CutAdapt. PEAR was used to merge high-quality paired reads into contigs. TRB V, D and J gene segments were assigned to each contig with MiXCR by alignment to reference sequences. CDR3 sequences were clustered by base quality and sequence similarity to remove sequencing errors. Diversity was measured as Shannon entropy normalized by the natural log of productive TCR sequence number. To get clonality, Shannon entropy was divided by the natural log of the number of unique clonotypes, and that result was subtracted from one. The Youden index of ROC curves was used to select progression-free survival cut-offs for repertoire metrics, and analyses were performed in R 3.5.3. TCRdb itself trimmed the public reads at Q25 with fastp, ran MiXCR and retained productive beta chains. Merged by CDR3 protein, the rows form single entries marked with the most common genes and DNA. TCRdb's processing, not the authors' own work, is the source of the V and J calls. Counted in this sample were tens of thousands of distinct CDR3 sequences; roughly 41% of them appeared once. The top ten clonotypes cover about 31% of the sample.

This clonotype was obtained from a donor aged 50 or older with non-small cell lung cancer. The chain joins TRBV4-3 to TRBJ2-7; matching of 5 bases hints at TRBD2 as the D gene. The sample was PBMCs, taken before or after stereotactic body radiation therapy (not recorded which). The CDR3 region reads CASSQRGRGYEQYF. The nucleotide sequence reads as follows: TGCGCCAGCAGCCAGAGAGGGAGAGGTTACGAGCAGTACTTC.